This TCR beta chain was profiled in a study of blood T cell repertoires in COVID-19. Study context: Sources were T cells, B-cell-depleted T cells, or PBMCs; the material itself was cDNA or gDNA.

The study assigned cohorts using participant-reported clinical history. The germline V gene encodes CDR1 WNHNN and CDR2 SYGVQD (reference sequence). This CDR3 has 13 amino acids. With 5 bases clipped from V and 1 base from J, the junction kept 0 bases outside the gene matches. This clone was seen once. In the authors' workflow: Estimation of nucleated cell counts relied on the amplification of reference gene primers. The data were produced by immunoSEQ multiplex PCR, yet TCRdb's version contains in-frame clones alone and is incomplete. From that table come the V and J calls and clone size; the DNA was used to work out D and trimming. The sample shows hundreds of thousands of clones, about 88% of them seen only once.

The chain recombines TRBV10-1 with TRBJ1-1; 8 nucleotides match TRBD1. The source material was PBMCs or T cells enriched from blood (not recorded which). The clonotype originates from a woman in her late teens or twenties who had been exposed to COVID-19. The CDR3 here is CASSTGGNTEAFF. The CDR3 bases are TGCGCCAGCAGTACAGGGGGGAACACTGAAGCTTTCTTT.